Here is one T cell receptor (beta chain) with its context. As yet, its antigen is unknown. These data belong to a study of lymphopenia after photon versus proton radiotherapy. Notes on the study in general: Post-nadir TCR diversity decline inversely tracked overall survival among those who died. After lymphocyte nadir, photon-treated repertoires showed oligoclonal expansion, especially CD8+ Temra.

Generated by immunoSEQ multiplex PCR, the TCRdb table keeps only in-frame clones and is missing some. The repertoire includes 3,500 or so clones, about 80% of them detected once, and roughly 50% sits in the top ten. The CDR3 runs to 16 residues. The germline V and J ends were trimmed by 0 bases and 4 bases, with 16 bases remaining between them. Looked up from germline, CDR1 is SGHTA and CDR2 is FQGNSA. This specimen consisted of peripheral blood, obtained from a patient treated with proton-based radiotherapy. V usage is TRBV7-2 and J usage is TRBJ2-7, with D possibly called TRBD1 or TRBD2 (7 bases each). The source of this sequence is an elderly man with esophageal cancer. Here the CDR3 reads CASSLAEGGGAYEQYF. The CDR3, as DNA: TGTGCCAGCAGCTTAGCGGAGGGAGGGGGCGCATACGAGCAGTACTTC.